The 18 T cell receptor beta chains given below trace back to one sample, sequenced in a study of blood T cell repertoires in COVID-19. Profiled with immunoSEQ multiplex PCR; TCRdb holds only in-frame clones, not every one. Of fewer than 450,000 clones in the sample, about nine tenths are singletons; the top ten hold around 7.9%. Sequencing was performed on peripheral blood. Receptors were obtained from a woman aged 70 to 79 with COVID-19, enrolled during active disease.

This clone was counted once. V and J are TRBV6-5 and TRBJ1-1; D might be TRBD1 (6 bases). V gave up 0 bases and J gave up 5 bases, with 13 bases separating them. This CDR3 comprises 15 residues. Germline V gene sequence: CDR1 MNHEY, CDR2 SVGAGI. CDR3 DNA sequence: TGTGCCAGCAGTTACTCGTGGGGAGGGGGAACTGAAGCTTTCTTT. This codes for CASSYSWGGGTEAFF.

The chain carries TRBV20-1 and TRBJ2-7; D might be TRBD2 (5 bases). V lost 3 bases and J 1 base, leaving 16 bases between the germline ends. The germline CDR1 and CDR2 sequences are DFQATT and SNEGSKA (reference sequence). CDR3 length: 15 residues. CDR3 protein: CSASNLLDTSYEQYF. The CDR3 nucleotides read TGCAGTGCTAGTAATTTACTAGACACTTCCTACGAGCAGTACTTC.

This clone was detected many times. The rearrangement uses TRBV6-4 and TRBJ2-1; weak D call: TRBD2 (6 bases). The germline V gene has CDR1 MRHNA and CDR2 SNTAGT. The CDR3 consists of 13 residues. The germline V and J ends were trimmed by 3 bases and 9 bases, with 12 bases remaining between them. CDR3 nucleotides: TGTGCCAGCAGTGATTGGCGGGGTGGTGAGCAGTTCTTC. This translates into CASSDWRGGEQFF.

The chain employs TRBV6-5 and TRBJ1-1; 11 bases fit TRBD1. Unmatched junction bases numbered 12, after V lost 7 bases and J lost 11 bases. Looked up from germline, CDR1 is MNHEY and CDR2 is SVGAGI. This CDR3 has 14 amino acids. The CDR3 reads CASTYGTGGGVAFF. CDR3 sequence (DNA): TGTGCCAGCACCTACGGGACAGGGGGTGGGGTGGCTTTCTTT.

The rearrangement joins TRBV18 to TRBJ2-3; D remains ambiguous. The CDR3 loop spans 13 amino acids. Trimming pared 3 bases from V and 5 bases from J, leaving 9 bases between. The germline V gene encodes CDR1 KGHSH and CDR2 LQKENI. CDR3 residues: CASSPPSKDTQYF. In DNA form, the CDR3 reads TGTGCCAGCTCACCCCCATCTAAAGATACGCAGTATTTT.

The chain carries TRBV7-9 and TRBJ1-2; TRBD1 aligns across 9 bases. Trimming removed 5 bases from V and 13 bases from J; junction bases left unmatched: 8. The CDR3 loop spans 12 amino acids. Germline V lookup: CDR1 SEHNR, CDR2 FQNEAQ (reference sequence). The CDR3 protein is CASSVGQGRITF. The CDR3 DNA follows: TGTGCCAGCAGCGTAGGACAGGGGAGGATCACCTTC.

Here the CDR3 reads CASSPRLAGGPEQFF. CDR3 in DNA: TGTGCCAGCAGCCCCAGACTAGCGGGGGGGCCTGAGCAGTTCTTC. The chain recombines TRBV9 with TRBJ2-1; 14 positions match TRBD2. Germline V gene data show CDR1 as SGDLS and CDR2 as YYNGEE. This CDR3 has 15 residues. V lost 4 bases, J lost 9 bases, and 6 bases stayed unmatched.

The rearrangement uses TRBV28 and TRBJ1-3, with 7 bases fitting TRBD1. This CDR3 comprises 17 residues. V shed 1 base and J 0 bases; nucleotides not matched to a gene: 6. Germline CDR1 is MDHEN and CDR2 is SYDVKM. As DNA, the CDR3 is TGTGCCAGCAGTTTATATACAGGGGCCCTCTCTGGAAACACCATATATTTT. Translation gives CASSLYTGALSGNTIYF.

This clone was detected a few times. This chain joins TRBV20-1 and TRBJ1-2, with 11 bases fitting TRBD1. V shed 3 bases, J shed 5 bases, and the junction held 11 bases outside the gene matches. Germline CDR1 is DFQATT and CDR2 is SNEGSKA (reference sequence). CDR3 length: 16 amino acids. The CDR3 coding sequence is TGCAGTGCTAGTCCAACCGGGACAGGGGGGAATTATGGCTACACCTTC. Amino acids: CSASPTGTGGNYGYTF.

The chain employs TRBV18 and TRBJ1-1; D not certain. Germline CDR1 KGHSH, CDR2 LQKENI. V was pared by 6 bases and J by 6 bases, with 14 bases between. The CDR3 is 13 residues long. CDR3 sequence reads: CASSDLPNPEAFF. Here the CDR3 DNA reads TGTGCCAGCTCCGATTTACCTAATCCTGAAGCTTTCTTT.

The rearrangement uses TRBV6-5 and TRBJ1-6; 9 bases align to TRBD1. With V trimmed by 4 bases and J by 7 bases, 5 bases remained unmatched. Germline loops: CDR1 MNHEY, CDR2 SVGAGI. This CDR3 region has 15 residues. The CDR3 sequence is CASSWGQGWNSPLHF. DNA of the CDR3: TGTGCCAGCAGTTGGGGACAGGGATGGAATTCACCCCTCCACTTT.

This clone was detected once. The CDR3 DNA reads TGTGCCAGCAGCTACGGGACAGGGGGCCACAATGAGCAGTTCTTC. Protein sequence: CASSYGTGGHNEQFF. The chain combines TRBV5-6 with TRBJ2-1; TRBD1 matches at 12 bases. Trimming cost V 3 bases and J 5 bases; bases outside gene matches: 3. Germline CDR1 SGHDT, CDR2 YYEEEE. The CDR3 covers 15 residues.

This clone was seen a few times. The chain has TRBV14 and TRBJ2-5, with D perhaps TRBD1 (6 bases). The V end lost 3 bases, the J end lost 2 bases, and 10 bases lay between the germline ends. The CDR3 has 14 residues. Germline V gene lookup returns CDR1 SGHDN and CDR2 FVKESK. CDR3 region: CASSQWGLQETQYF. The DNA of the CDR3 is TGTGCCAGCAGCCAGTGGGGGCTTCAAGAGACCCAGTACTTC. Full variable domain (missing parts from reference TRBV14 and TRBJ2-5): EAGVTQFPSHSVIEKGQTVTLRCDPISGHDNLYWYRRVMGKEIKFLLHFVKESKQDESGMPNNRFLAERTGGTYSTLKVQPAELEDSGVYFCASSQWGLQETQYFGPGTRLLVL.

The chain recombines TRBV6-1 with TRBJ2-5; 12 nucleotides match TRBD2. V shed 3 bases, J shed 5 bases, and the junction held 7 bases outside the gene matches. Germline assignment: CDR1 MNHNS and CDR2 SASEGT. The CDR3 has 16 amino acids. The CDR3: CASSDLAGGPRETQYF. The CDR3 coding sequence is TGTGCCAGCAGTGACCTAGCGGGGGGGCCCCGGGAGACCCAGTACTTC.

V usage is TRBV18 and J usage is TRBJ1-2, with D perhaps matching TRBD1 (6 bases). The CDR3 totals 13 residues. Trimming removed 2 bases at V and 3 bases at J, with 7 bases between. CDR1 KGHSH and CDR2 LQKENI come from the germline V gene. As DNA, the CDR3 is TGTGCCAGCTCACCAGCAGGGGACTATGGCTACACCTTC. Its protein product is CASSPAGDYGYTF.

The chain has TRBV12-5 and TRBJ1-3, with 7 bases that match TRBD1. The germline CDR1 and CDR2 sequences are LGHNT and FRNRAP. The CDR3 is made up of 18 amino acids. J gave up 0 bases and V 5 bases, and 13 bases lay outside the gene matches. The CDR3 sequence is CASGLYGQGVPSGNTIYF. CDR3 bases: TGTGCTAGTGGTCTCTACGGGCAGGGGGTTCCCTCTGGAAACACCATATATTTT.

The V and J genes are TRBV5-6 and TRBJ1-1, with D possibly TRBD1 on 5 matching bases. CDR3 length: 16 amino acids. Germline V CDR1 and CDR2: SGHDT, YYEEEE. The V and J ends lost 4 bases and 4 bases respectively, with 20 bases between them. CDR3 loop: CASSPERDSSGTEAFF. The CDR3 DNA follows: TGTGCCAGCAGCCCAGAGCGTGACAGTTCCGGCACTGAAGCTTTCTTT.

Turning to this clone: Within the sample, other DNA sequences also encode this same CDR3. The J gene is TRBJ1-3, the V gene TRBV5-4; D gene unclear. In germline, CDR1 is SGHNT, CDR2 YYREEE (reference sequence). With 0 bases removed from V and 0 bases from J, the gap between germline ends came to 4 bases. The CDR3 consists of 14 residues. Here the CDR3 reads CASSLAGSGNTIYF. The DNA of the CDR3 is TGTGCCAGCAGCTTGGCAGGCTCTGGAAACACCATATATTTT.